The clone carrying this T cell receptor (beta chain) was found a few times. Antigen: not known. The sample comes from a study of identical twins. Findings of the study overall: Without tracking the same donors, conclusions rested on cross-sectional statistical analysis. Researchers reported weaker excess twin sharing in beta out-of-frame sequences.

The length of the CDR3 is 15 residues. Trimming took 1 base from V and 4 from J, leaving 13 bases between them. Using its own MiXCR run on the 5' RACE reads, TCRdb lists one record per CDR3 protein. In the table there are about 1.7 million distinct CDR3 sequences, under 35% of which are singletons. Sequencing was carried out using cord blood. The chain recombines TRBV12-3 or TRBV12-4 with TRBJ1-2, with D perhaps TRBD1 (5 bases). The TCR comes from a newborn girl in good health. The CDR3 here is CASSLGRATGYGYTF. CDR3 DNA: TGTGCCAGCAGTTTAGGCAGGGCGACCGGCTATGGCTACACCTTC.